The rows below give T cell receptor beta chains drawn from one sample of a study of shared clonotypes between healthy human individuals. Using immunoSEQ multiplex PCR, the repertoire was profiled, and TCRdb retains in-frame clones only, with some absent. Of 800,000 or so clones in the sample, just over 95% were seen once. The sequenced sample was naive CD8+ T cells sorted from blood. The receptors derive from a man aged 25-40 years in good health. Each CDR3 is given with its conserved first and last residue. D genes are given only for firm matches. Clone size, where shown, is once, few, many, or a class for clones that have expanded.

d_call	clone_size	v_call	j_call	cdr3_aa	cdr3_nt
-	-	TRBV7-9	TRBJ2-7	CASSLDSLHYEQYF	TGTGCCAGCAGCTTAGACAGTCTTCACTACGAGCAGTACTTC
-	-	TRBV7-9	TRBJ2-1	CASSAGRGVLDEQFF	TGTGCCAGCAGCGCCGGCAGGGGGGTTTTGGATGAGCAGTTCTTC
TRBD2	-	TRBV7-9	TRBJ2-1	CASSPRGLAGEISYNEQFF	TGTGCCAGCAGCCCGCGAGGACTAGCGGGAGAAATCTCCTACAATGAGCAGTTCTTC
-	-	TRBV29-1	TRBJ2-3	CSVVSVGTDTQYF	TGCAGCGTTGTTTCCGTGGGCACAGATACGCAGTATTTT
TRBD2	-	TRBV2	TRBJ2-1	CASRDRSGTSTTDEQFF	TGTGCCAGCAGAGACAGATCCGGGACTAGCACCACAGATGAGCAGTTCTTC
-	-	TRBV7-8	TRBJ1-2	CASSLLRGDGYTF	TGTGCCAGCAGCTTACTCCGGGGGGATGGCTACACCTTC
TRBD2	once	TRBV10-3	TRBJ2-1	CAIRASGSSYNEQFF	TGTGCCATCAGGGCTAGCGGGAGCTCCTACAATGAGCAGTTCTTC
-	-	TRBV27	TRBJ2-1	CASSLNRANEQFF	TGTGCCAGCAGTTTAAACAGGGCGAATGAGCAGTTCTTC
-	-	TRBV5-8	TRBJ2-3	CASTDQSDNTDTQYF	TGTGCCAGCACCGACCAGTCGGACAACACAGATACGCAGTATTTT
-	-	TRBV29-1	TRBJ2-7	CSVVLHTTYEQYF	TGCAGCGTTGTGCTCCATACAACCTACGAGCAGTACTTC
-	-	TRBV4-2	TRBJ2-1	CASSQADNSYNEQFF	TGTGCCAGCAGCCAAGCGGACAACTCCTACAATGAGCAGTTCTTC
TRBD2	-	TRBV11-2	TRBJ2-7	CASSPWTSGSGYEQYF	TGTGCCAGCAGCCCCTGGACTAGCGGGAGTGGCTACGAGCAGTACTTC
-	-	TRBV14	TRBJ1-5	CASSTTGWNQPQHF	TGTGCCAGCAGCACCACAGGGTGGAATCAGCCCCAGCATTTT
TRBD1	-	TRBV29-1	TRBJ1-2	CSVFGVPSLKGTAYGYTF	TGCAGCGTTTTTGGGGTTCCATCGTTGAAAGGGACAGCTTATGGCTACACCTTC
TRBD1	-	TRBV27	TRBJ1-4	CASSLTAPGTALTTNEKLFF	TGTGCCAGCAGTTTAACGGCACCTGGGACAGCGCTTACAACTAATGAAAAACTGTTTTTT